The T cell receptor beta chain under discussion was sequenced for a study of T-cell memory formation after mild COVID-19. Overall study context: Each donor largely had its own TCR clusters.

TCRdb reprocessed the 5' RACE reads via MiXCR and lists one record per CDR3 protein. The repertoire consists of about 600,000 distinct CDR3 sequences, with roughly 22% occurring once and the leading ten covering about 8.2%. This clonotype has more than one count but fewer than ten. What it binds is not known. Broader study findings: Clones shrinking from day 15 to 85 showed even CD4/CD8 mixes; later expanders tilted CD4+. Contracting clones localized mainly to CM and EM when CD4+ and mainly to EMRA when CD8+.

Unmatched junction bases numbered 7, after V lost 5 bases and J lost 2 bases. Germline CDR1 reads PRHDT; CDR2 reads FYEKMQ (reference sequence). The CDR3 totals 17 residues. The sample consisted of PBMCs or a T cell subset sorted from them (not recorded which). V gene TRBV13 combines with J gene TRBJ2-3; 13 nucleotides line up with TRBD2. The TCR was taken from an adult woman who had mild COVID-19 (a few samples of this study predate the infection). Cell type and time point are not known. CDR3: CASSPRTSGGSTDTQYF. The CDR3 nucleotides read TGTGCCAGCAGCCCACGGACTAGCGGGGGATCCACAGATACGCAGTATTTT.